This is a list of T cell receptor beta chains from one sample in a study of cytomegalovirus exposure and HLA in healthy donors. TCRdb's copy holds only in-frame clones and misses some; the assay was immunoSEQ multiplex PCR. This table holds 150,000 to 200,000 clones, around nine tenths found once. The sample comprised PBMCs. The receptors come from a woman aged 18-30 years in good health and CMV-seronegative. Both conserved end residues are part of each CDR3. D genes are given only for firm matches. Clone size is stated in some rows and not others, as once, few, many or a class when expanded.

j_call clone_size d_call v_call cdr3_aa cdr3_nt
TRBJ1-6 - - TRBV6-1 CASRSGASGSPLHF TGTGCCAGCAGATCAGGGGCAAGCGGTTCACCCCTCCACTTT
TRBJ1-2 - - TRBV5-4 CASSPEGGLTNNYGYTF TGTGCCAGCAGCCCGGAGGGGGGGCTTACTAATAACTATGGCTACACCTTC
TRBJ2-7 - - TRBV7-9 CASSHGRFPGGYEQYF TGTGCCAGCAGTCACGGTCGTTTTCCCGGGGGCTACGAGCAGTACTTC
TRBJ2-7 - TRBD1 TRBV7-9 CASSRQGRGYEQYF TGTGCCAGCAGCCGACAGGGTAGGGGTTACGAGCAGTACTTC
TRBJ2-7 once - TRBV14 CASSPSSGFYEQYF TGTGCCAGCAGCCCCTCATCGGGATTCTACGAGCAGTACTTC
TRBJ2-1 - - TRBV5-1 CASSSGVWGSYNEQFF TGCGCCAGCAGCTCGGGGGTCTGGGGCTCCTACAATGAGCAGTTCTTC
TRBJ2-7 - TRBD2 TRBV5-4 CASRLAGGTYEQYF TGTGCCAGCAGACTAGCGGGCGGAACCTACGAGCAGTACTTC
TRBJ1-6 once - TRBV6-5 CASSSPRGGSPLHF TGTGCCAGCAGTTCCCCACGGGGAGGATCACCCCTCCACTTT
TRBJ1-6 - TRBD1 TRBV6-5 CASSYVQGIGSPLHF TGTGCCAGCAGTTACGTACAGGGGATAGGTTCACCCCTCCACTTT
TRBJ2-7 - TRBD1 TRBV6-1 CASSETGTGGDEQYF TGTGCCAGCAGTGAAACCGGGACAGGGGGCGACGAGCAGTACTTC
TRBJ2-7 - TRBD2 TRBV5-1 CASSRGGLALTYEQYF TGCGCCAGCAGCCGGGGGGGCCTGGCCCTTACCTACGAGCAGTACTTC
TRBJ2-7 - TRBD1 TRBV11-3 CASSSGQVPYEQYF TGTGCCAGCAGCTCTGGACAGGTTCCCTACGAGCAGTACTTC
TRBJ1-2 - TRBD1 TRBV5-4 CASTPGTGSNYGYTF TGTGCCAGCACCCCGGGGACAGGATCCAACTATGGCTACACCTTC
TRBJ2-2 - - TRBV11-2 CASSLGQRGELFF TGTGCCAGCAGCTTAGGGCAGCGCGGGGAGCTGTTTTTT
TRBJ1-1 - - TRBV30 CAWSGGDRHTEAFF TGTGCCTGGAGTGGCGGAGATCGGCACACTGAAGCTTTCTTT
TRBJ1-1 few - TRBV27 CASSFTGQRDTEAFF TGTGCCAGCAGTTTTACAGGACAGCGCGACACTGAAGCTTTCTTT
TRBJ2-1 - TRBD2 TRBV7-2 CASSLTPPGTSVYNEQFF TGTGCCAGCAGCTTAACGCCCCCCGGGACTAGCGTTTACAATGAGCAGTTCTTC
TRBJ1-4 - - TRBV9 CASSVGQGNEKLFF TGTGCCAGCAGCGTAGGTCAGGGAAATGAAAAACTGTTTTTT
TRBJ2-3 - TRBD1 TRBV27 CASSAYRGQRDTQYF TGTGCCAGCAGTGCCTACAGGGGGCAGAGGGATACGCAGTATTTT
TRBJ2-5 - - TRBV15 CATSRDPYRAETQYF TGTGCCACCAGCAGAGATCCCTACAGGGCAGAGACCCAGTACTTC
TRBJ2-7 few - TRBV2 CASSEQGGPYEQYF TGTGCCAGCAGTGAGCAGGGAGGCCCGTACGAGCAGTACTTC
TRBJ1-5 once - TRBV5-3 CARSLWSGYSNQPQHF TGTGCCAGAAGCTTGTGGTCAGGCTATAGCAATCAGCCCCAGCATTTT
TRBJ2-1 - TRBD2 TRBV29-1 CSVEESSGIYNEQFF TGCAGCGTTGAGGAGAGTAGCGGGATATACAATGAGCAGTTCTTC
TRBJ2-7 - - TRBV30 CAWSVNIGGPYEQYF TGTGCCTGGAGTGTAAATATAGGGGGACCCTACGAGCAGTACTTC
TRBJ2-1 - - TRBV5-3 CARSPTGNEQFF TGTGCCAGAAGCCCCACAGGGAATGAGCAGTTCTTC
TRBJ1-2 - - TRBV19 CASSIVQGMDYGYTF TGTGCCAGTAGTATAGTGCAGGGGATGGACTATGGCTACACCTTC
TRBJ2-7 once - TRBV7-9 CASSSPSSYEQYF TGTGCCAGCAGCTCTCCGAGCTCCTACGAGCAGTACTTC
TRBJ2-5 - TRBD2 TRBV7-6 CASSHPLREGLRETQYF TGTGCCAGCAGCCACCCGTTGCGGGAGGGCCTTAGAGAGACCCAGTACTTC
TRBJ2-5 - - TRBV6-1 CASSELEGAQETQYF TGTGCCAGCAGTGAATTGGAGGGGGCCCAAGAGACCCAGTACTTC
TRBJ2-7 - - TRBV5-1 CASSFGYEQYF TGCGCCAGCAGCTTCGGGTACGAGCAGTACTTC
TRBJ2-7 - - TRBV5-1 CASSLVPGGAVDEQYF TGCGCCAGCAGCTTGGTCCCGGGGGGCGCGGTTGACGAGCAGTACTTC
TRBJ2-1 - - TRBV27 CASRILRGYNEQFF TGTGCCAGCCGTATACTCAGGGGCTACAATGAGCAGTTCTTC
TRBJ1-1 - - TRBV5-5 CASSLYAGNTEAFF TGTGCCAGCAGCTTGTATGCGGGGAACACTGAAGCTTTCTTT
TRBJ1-6 - - TRBV19 CASVGSNSPLHF TGTGCCAGTGTGGGGAGTAATTCACCCCTCCACTTT
TRBJ1-4 few - TRBV5-1 CASSSIPGGDEKLFF TGCGCCAGCAGCTCAATACCAGGAGGGGATGAAAAACTGTTTTTT
TRBJ1-2 - - TRBV20-1 CSARAGYGYTF TGCAGTGCTAGGGCGGGGTATGGCTACACCTTC
TRBJ1-1 - TRBD1 TRBV5-1 CASSLQGAGTEAFF TGCGCCAGCAGCTTACAGGGGGCAGGCACTGAAGCTTTCTTT
TRBJ2-6 - - TRBV7-3 CASSPRPGISGANVLTF TGTGCCAGCAGCCCTCGGCCAGGGATCTCTGGGGCCAACGTCCTGACTTTC
TRBJ1-1 few - TRBV5-6 CASSLDRTPAFF TGTGCCAGCAGCTTGGATAGGACTCCGGCTTTCTTT
TRBJ2-5 - - TRBV27 CASSLLGAEETQYF TGTGCCAGCAGTTTACTGGGGGCGGAGGAGACCCAGTACTTC
TRBJ1-5 - TRBD1 TRBV28 CASRGSPGQGDDQPQHF TGTGCCAGCCGCGGCAGCCCGGGACAGGGGGATGATCAGCCCCAGCATTTT
TRBJ2-7 - - TRBV6-5 CASSYSAAPSSYEQYF TGTGCCAGCAGTTACTCTGCGGCGCCGAGCTCCTACGAGCAGTACTTC
TRBJ1-2 - TRBD1 TRBV7-3 CASSLTGKQGKITF TGTGCCAGCAGCTTAACGGGGAAACAGGGGAAGATCACCTTC
TRBJ2-2 - TRBD2 TRBV11-3 CASSPSGGLANTGELFF TGTGCCAGCAGCCCTAGCGGGGGGCTCGCGAACACCGGGGAGCTGTTTTTT
TRBJ2-7 - - TRBV10-1 CASSEIAGSEQYF TGCGCCAGCAGTGAGATTGCGGGTAGCGAGCAGTACTTC
TRBJ1-2 - - TRBV18 CASSPGQSSYGYTF TGTGCCAGCTCACCAGGACAGAGTTCCTATGGCTACACCTTC
TRBJ2-5 - - TRBV28 CASSRPGETQYF TGTGCCAGCAGTAGGCCCGGGGAGACCCAGTACTTC
TRBJ2-1 - TRBD2 TRBV5-1 CASNTGGGNEQFF TGCGCCAGCAACACTGGGGGGGGCAATGAGCAGTTCTTC